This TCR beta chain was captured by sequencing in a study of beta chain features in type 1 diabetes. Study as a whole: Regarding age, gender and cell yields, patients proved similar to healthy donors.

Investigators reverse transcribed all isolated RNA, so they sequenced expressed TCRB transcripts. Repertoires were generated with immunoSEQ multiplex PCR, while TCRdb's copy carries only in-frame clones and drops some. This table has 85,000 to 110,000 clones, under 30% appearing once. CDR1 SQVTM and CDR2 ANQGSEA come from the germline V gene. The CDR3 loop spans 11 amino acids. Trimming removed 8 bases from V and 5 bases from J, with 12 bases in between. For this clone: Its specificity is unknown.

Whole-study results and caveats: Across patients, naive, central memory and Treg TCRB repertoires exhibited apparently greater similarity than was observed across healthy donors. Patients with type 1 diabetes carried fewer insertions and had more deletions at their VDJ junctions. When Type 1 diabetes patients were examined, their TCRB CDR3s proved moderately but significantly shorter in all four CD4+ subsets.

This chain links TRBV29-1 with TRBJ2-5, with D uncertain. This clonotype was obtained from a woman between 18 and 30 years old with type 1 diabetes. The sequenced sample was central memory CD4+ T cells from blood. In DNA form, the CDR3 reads TGCAGCTCCGGGTTCTCCGAGACCCAGTACTTC. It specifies CSSGFSETQYF.